What follows are 27 T cell receptor beta chains derived from one specimen sequenced in a study of beta chain features in type 1 diabetes. Study-wide points: Shorter TCRB CDR3s, moderately but significantly so, were found in Type 1 diabetes patients in all four CD4+ subsets.

These receptors' antigens are unknown. The authors reverse transcribed all of the isolated RNA, so sequencing captured expressed TCRB transcripts. TCRdb's table, derived via immunoSEQ multiplex PCR, lists solely in-frame clones and lacks some. The sample consists of roughly 160,000 clones, under 9.5% of them appearing once. Sequencing was carried out using central memory CD4+ T cells from blood. The receptor set was obtained from a man aged 18 to 29 with type 1 diabetes.

This clone was counted a few times. This rearrangement joins TRBV28 to TRBJ2-5, with D unresolved. Trimming left V 4 bases short and J 4 bases short, with 10 bases between. The CDR3 runs 13 residues. Germline lookup yields CDR1 MDHEN and CDR2 SYDVKM. The CDR3, as DNA: TGTGCCAGCAGTTCGCGACCGGGAGAGACCCAGTACTTC. Residues: CASSSRPGETQYF.

This clone has a handful of counts. The CDR3: CASSLTVYRGSHGYTF. CDR3 nucleotides: TGTGCCAGCAGCTTGACGGTTTACAGGGGGAGTCATGGCTACACCTTC. This chain connects TRBV5-5 to TRBJ1-2, with 8 bases that match TRBD1. The junction had 11 bases not matched to a gene; V was cut back by 1 base and J by 6 bases. CDR1 SGHKS and CDR2 YYEKEE come from the germline V gene (reference sequence). This CDR3 spans 16 amino acids.

J is TRBJ1-4 and V is TRBV28; 8 nucleotides line up with TRBD1. Per germline, CDR1 MDHEN and CDR2 SYDVKM. The CDR3 totals 14 residues. V shed 8 bases and J 8 bases; nucleotides not matched to a gene: 10. CDR3 loop: CASGGTGTGEKLFF. In nucleotides, the CDR3 is TGTGCCAGCGGGGGTACCGGGACAGGAGAAAAACTGTTTTTT.

Note on this clone: Other DNA sequences within the sample encode an identical CDR3. This rearrangement joins TRBV28 to TRBJ1-2; D is unclear. The CDR3 contains 13 residues. Between the trimmed V and J ends, which lost 6 bases and 0 bases, there was a span of 8 bases. Looked up from germline, CDR1 is MDHEN and CDR2 is SYDVKM. CDR3 residues: CASSRNSNYGYTF. The CDR3 coding sequence is TGTGCCAGCAGCCGCAACTCTAACTATGGCTACACCTTC.

The chain carries TRBV6-1 and TRBJ2-7, with 9 bases lining up with TRBD2. The CDR3 sequence is 12 residues long. Germline lookup yields CDR1 MNHNS and CDR2 SASEGT. The V and J ends lost 6 bases and 6 bases, in that order; junction bases with no gene match: 3. CDR3 residues: CASRGLALEQYF. The CDR3 DNA reads as TGTGCCAGCAGGGGACTAGCTCTCGAGCAGTACTTC.

This clone was counted at least ten times. V is TRBV4-3 and J is TRBJ1-2; no firm D call. There are 16 residues in the CDR3. V lost 0 bases and J lost 5, with 16 bases in between. The germline V gene has CDR1 LGHNA and CDR2 YSLEER. The CDR3 sequence: CASSQDLGRLAYGYTF. The CDR3, as DNA: TGCGCCAGCAGCCAAGATCTTGGCAGGCTGGCTTATGGCTACACCTTC.

V usage is TRBV27 and J usage is TRBJ2-1; 10 bases are shared with TRBD2. The length of the CDR3 is 17 residues. The V segment lost 6 bases and the J segment 7 bases; nucleotides outside the gene matches: 15. CDR1 and CDR2 from the germline V gene are MNHEY and SMNVEV (reference sequence). The CDR3 sequence is CASRRSPGLALGNEQFF. Written as DNA, the CDR3 is TGTGCCAGCAGACGGTCCCCGGGACTAGCGTTGGGTAATGAGCAGTTCTTC.

This clone was observed a few times. The chain is built from TRBV5-4 and TRBJ2-5; TRBD1 agrees at 10 bases. The CDR3 spans 15 residues. Germline CDR1 reads SGHNT; CDR2 reads YYREEE (reference sequence). Trimming removed 0 bases from V and 4 bases from J; junction bases left unmatched: 3. The CDR3 coding sequence is TGTGCCAGCAGCTTGGCTGGGACAGGGGTAGAGACCCAGTACTTC. This gives the protein CASSLAGTGVETQYF. Looking up the rest from reference TRBV5-4 and TRBJ2-5 gives the full variable domain: ETGVTQSPTHLIKTRGQQVTLRCSSQSGHNTVSWYQQALGQGPQFIFQYYREEENGRGNFPPRFSGLQFPNYSSELNVNALELDDSALYLCASSLAGTGVETQYFGPGTRLLVL.

This rearrangement joins TRBV2 to TRBJ2-3; the D is unclear. V lost 5 bases and J 3 bases, leaving 6 bases between the germline ends. The V gene's germline CDR1 is SNHLY and CDR2 FYNNEI. This CDR3 region has 12 residues. DNA of the CDR3: TGTGCCAGCAGTTTGTCAACAGATACGCAGTATTTT. This encodes CASSLSTDTQYF.

This chain joins TRBV6-6 and TRBJ2-5; 7 bases are shared with TRBD1. Germline CDR1 is MNHNY and CDR2 is SVGAGI (reference sequence). This CDR3 region has 14 residues. With 7 bases clipped from V and 2 bases from J, the junction kept 7 bases outside the gene matches. CDR3 coding DNA: TGTGCCAGCATGAACAGGGGTGGACAAGAGACCCAGTACTTC. It translates to CASMNRGGQETQYF.

The chain is built from TRBV13 and TRBJ2-1; D unclear. Germline-derived CDR1 and CDR2 are PRHDT and FYEKMQ (reference sequence). The germline V and J ends were trimmed by 6 bases and 7 bases, with 19 bases remaining between them. The CDR3 extends over 15 amino acids. DNA for the CDR3: TGTGCCAGCAGATCCAGTGATAACGAATTGAATGAGCAGTTCTTC. Amino acids: CASRSSDNELNEQFF.

The chain combines TRBV28 with TRBJ2-7; 8 positions match TRBD2. The CDR3 extends over 15 amino acids. V trimming: 6 bases; J trimming: 1 base; junction bases outside the gene matches: 8. CDR1 and CDR2 from the germline V gene are MDHEN and SYDVKM. In DNA form, the CDR3 reads TGTGCCAGCAGGCCCGGGCTAGCGGGTTCCTACGAGCAGTACTTC. Translating it yields CASRPGLAGSYEQYF. The full variable domain, rest sourced from reference TRBV28 and TRBJ2-7, is DVKVTQSSRYLVKRTGEKVFLECVQDMDHENMFWYRQDPGLGLRLIYFSYDVKMKEKGDIPEGYSVSREKKERFSLILESASTNQTSMYLCASRPGLAGSYEQYFGPGTRLTVT.

This clone appeared a few times. The genes are TRBV18 and TRBJ2-7; weak D call: TRBD1 (5 bases). Germline CDR1 reads KGHSH; CDR2 reads LQKENI. The CDR3 loop spans 13 amino acids. The V end was cut by 3 bases, the J end by 7 bases, with 13 bases between. The CDR3 DNA is TGTGCCAGCTCACCGAGTGGGGCTTGGGAGCAGTACTTC. Protein product: CASSPSGAWEQYF.

V usage is TRBV7-9 and J usage is TRBJ2-3, with D possibly matching TRBD2 (6 bases). This CDR3 has 16 amino acids. Deletions cut 6 bases from V and 5 bases from J, with 21 bases between. Per germline, CDR1 SEHNR and CDR2 FQNEAQ (reference sequence). The CDR3 spells CASRPGLSRDLDTQYF. In DNA, the CDR3 is TGTGCCAGCAGGCCAGGTCTTTCTCGGGACTTAGATACGCAGTATTTT.

The gene calls are TRBV7-2 and TRBJ2-3, with TRBD2 as a possible D gene (7 bases). Deletions cut 3 bases from V and 8 bases from J, with 18 bases between. The CDR3 length is 15 residues. Germline CDR1 and CDR2: SGHTA and FQGNSA. CDR3 coding DNA: TGTGCCAGCAGCTTTTCGTTCGGGGGGCAGAGTACGCAGTATTTT. Its translation is CASSFSFGGQSTQYF.

This clone was seen only a few times. This chain joins TRBV11-2 and TRBJ2-1; 13 nucleotides line up with TRBD2. The CDR3 loop spans 17 amino acids. Germline V gives CDR1 SGHAT, CDR2 FQNNGV. V trimming: 4 bases; J trimming: 7 bases; junction bases outside the gene matches: 10. The CDR3 nucleotides read TGTGCCAGCAGCTCATCCGATACTAGCGGGGGGGCTAATGAGCAGTTCTTC. It is translated as CASSSSDTSGGANEQFF. Together with reference TRBV11-2 and TRBJ2-1, the CDR3 gives the full variable domain: EAGVAQSPRYKIIEKRQSVAFWCNPISGHATLYWYQQILGQGPKLLIQFQNNGVVDDSQLPKDRFSAERLKGVDSTLKIQPAKLEDSAVYLCASSSSDTSGGANEQFFGPGTRLTVL.

This clone showed up just a few times. The rearrangement uses TRBV10-3 and TRBJ2-3, with a tentative D call TRBD2 (6 bases). The germline CDR1 and CDR2 sequences are ENHRY and SYGVKD. The CDR3 length is 14 residues. Trimming shortened V by 9 bases and J by 1 base, and 14 bases separated the two germline ends. CDR3: CAMGLREGTDTQYF. As DNA, the CDR3 is TGTGCCATGGGACTCCGAGAGGGCACAGATACGCAGTATTTT.

Only a few counts were recorded for this clone. V usage is TRBV19 and J usage is TRBJ2-1; 9 bases fit TRBD1. V was clipped by 5 bases and J by 4 bases; unmatched bases: 9. The CDR3 loop spans 16 amino acids. The germline gives CDR1 LNHDA, CDR2 SQIVND (reference sequence). This CDR3 reads CASSAAGTGRYNEQFF. The CDR3 DNA reads as TGTGCCAGTAGTGCGGCGGGGACAGGGCGGTACAATGAGCAGTTCTTC.

This clone was recorded a few times. The chain has TRBV11-1 and TRBJ2-7; 9 bases fit TRBD1. The CDR3 runs 14 residues. Germline V gene data show CDR1 as SGHAT and CDR2 as FQDESV (reference sequence). Losses at the gene ends were 4 bases for V and 3 bases for J; bases not matched to a gene: 4. CDR3 DNA sequence: TGTGCCAGCAGCTCCCGGGACAGGGACTACGAGCAGTACTTC. Protein sequence: CASSSRDRDYEQYF.

This clone appeared a few times. V and J are TRBV30 and TRBJ1-6; D not certain. The CDR3 totals 13 residues. CDR1 and CDR2 (germline): GTSNPN, SVGIG (reference sequence). CDR3 loop: CAHERGLDSPLHF. The CDR3 DNA sequence: TGTGCGCACGAACGGGGTCTTGATTCACCCCTCCACTTT.

This clone has more than one count but fewer than ten. The V and J genes are TRBV9 and TRBJ2-2; 9 nucleotides match TRBD2. CDR3 length: 16 residues. J was trimmed by 2 bases and V by 0 bases; bases with no gene match: 2. Germline V gene lookup returns CDR1 SGDLS and CDR2 YYNGEE. The CDR3 region is CASSVGSGGNTGELFF. As DNA, the CDR3 is TGTGCCAGCAGCGTAGGTAGCGGGGGAAACACCGGGGAGCTGTTTTTT. The full variable domain, with the rest looked up from reference TRBV9 and TRBJ2-2, is DSGVTQTPKHLITATGQRVTLRCSPRSGDLSVYWYQQSLDQGLQFLIQYYNGEERAKGNILERFSAQQFPDLHSELNLSSLELGDSALYFCASSVGSGGNTGELFFGEGSRLTVL.

The V and J genes are TRBV2 and TRBJ2-2; D gene unclear. Trimming left V 4 bases short and J 1 base short, with 7 bases between. The CDR3 is 14 amino acids. Germline V gene data show CDR1 as SNHLY and CDR2 as FYNNEI. The CDR3 bases are TGTGCCAGCAGTGTCGAGTGGAACACCGGGGAGCTGTTTTTT. Amino acids: CASSVEWNTGELFF.

This clone has a handful of counts. The rearrangement joins TRBV15 to TRBJ2-5; 10 positions match TRBD2. In germline, CDR1 is LNHNV, CDR2 YYDKDF (reference sequence). This CDR3 comprises 16 residues. J lost 0 bases, V lost 1 base, and 2 bases had no gene match. The CDR3 is CATSRGLAGDQETQYF. CDR3 sequence (DNA): TGTGCCACCAGCAGAGGCCTAGCGGGGGACCAAGAGACCCAGTACTTC. Based on the CDR3 plus reference TRBV15 and TRBJ2-5, the full variable domain is DAMVIQNPRYQVTQFGKPVTLSCSQTLNHNVMYWYQQKSSQAPKLLFHYYDKDFNNEADTPDNFQSRRPNTSFCFLDIRSPGLGDTAMYLCATSRGLAGDQETQYFGPGTRLLVL.

This clone was observed a handful of times. The chain carries TRBV16 and TRBJ2-3, with 8 nucleotides matching TRBD1. The CDR3 consists of 16 residues. Losses at the gene ends were 2 bases for V and 0 bases for J; bases not matched to a gene: 4. Germline CDR1 is KGHSY and CDR2 is FQNENV. The CDR3 DNA reads as TGTGCCAGCAGCCAACGACAGGGGATTAGCACAGATACGCAGTATTTT. This codes for CASSQRQGISTDTQYF.

This clone was picked up a small number of times. The CDR3 DNA reads TGTGCCAGCAGCATCACAAGTTCCTACGAGCAGTACTTC. Translated, it gives CASSITSSYEQYF. This chain uses TRBV5-4 with TRBJ2-7; D is unresolved. CDR1 SGHNT and CDR2 YYREEE come from the germline V gene (reference sequence). The CDR3 extends over 13 amino acids. Deletions cut 4 bases from V and 1 base from J, with 9 bases between.

This clone was detected a few times. The chain employs TRBV18 and TRBJ2-5; D unresolved. The CDR3 is 11 amino acids. V was trimmed by 6 bases and J by 5 bases, leaving 7 bases between them. Germline V gene lookup returns CDR1 KGHSH and CDR2 LQKENI. The CDR3 region is CASSNRETQYF. The CDR3 DNA follows: TGTGCCAGCTCGAACCGGGAGACCCAGTACTTC.

V is TRBV6-6 and J is TRBJ2-7; perhaps TRBD2 as D (5 bases). Trimming removed 0 bases from V and 2 bases from J, with 11 bases in between. Germline-derived CDR1 and CDR2 are MNHNY and SVGAGI (reference sequence). There are 15 residues in the CDR3. CDR3 bases: TGTGCCAGCAGTTACTCGCGTGACTATCCCTACGAGCAGTACTTC. As protein: CASSYSRDYPYEQYF.